This TCR beta chain was sequenced in a study of blood T cell repertoires in COVID-19. About the study: Sample material is recorded as cDNA or gDNA derived from T cells, B-cell-depleted T cells, or PBMCs.

Trimming pared 6 bases from V and 14 bases from J, leaving 16 bases between. Germline V lookup: CDR1 DFQATT, CDR2 SNEGSKA (reference sequence). The CDR3 is made up of 10 amino acids. The study recruited people aged roughly 18 to 95 years across some 23 US areas. Either two negative PCRs, clearance, or symptom resolution qualified Cohort 3 donors as recovered. Authors' data handling: Estimated nucleated cell counts came from reference gene primer amplification. Using immunoSEQ multiplex PCR, the repertoire was profiled, and TCRdb retains in-frame clones only, with some absent. Clone size and the V and J calls come from that table; the DNA yielded D and trimming. The repertoire consists of hundreds of thousands of clones, with roughly 87% occurring once and the leading ten covering 1%.

Sequenced input: PBMCs or T cells enriched from blood (not recorded which). This receptor was taken from a woman aged 25 to 39 who had recovered from COVID-19. The rearrangement joins TRBV20-1 to TRBJ1-2, with D maybe TRBD1 (6 bases). DNA for the CDR3: TGCAGTGCCCTGGAGGAACAGGGAACCTTC. It is translated as CSALEEQGTF.